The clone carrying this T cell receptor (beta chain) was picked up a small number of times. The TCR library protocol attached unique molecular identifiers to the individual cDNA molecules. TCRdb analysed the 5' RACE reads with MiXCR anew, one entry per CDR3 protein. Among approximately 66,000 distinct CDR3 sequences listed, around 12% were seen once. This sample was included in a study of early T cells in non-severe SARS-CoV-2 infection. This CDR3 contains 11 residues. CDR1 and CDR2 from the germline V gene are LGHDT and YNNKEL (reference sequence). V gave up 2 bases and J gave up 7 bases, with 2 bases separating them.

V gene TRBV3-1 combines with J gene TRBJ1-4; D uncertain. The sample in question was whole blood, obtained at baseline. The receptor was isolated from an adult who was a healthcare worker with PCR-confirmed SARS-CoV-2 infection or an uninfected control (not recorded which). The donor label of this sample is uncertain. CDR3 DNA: TGTGCCAGCAGCCAATTTGAAAAACTGTTTTTT. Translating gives CASSQFEKLFF.